Below are 9 T cell receptor beta chains sequenced from a single sample in a study of Ad26.COV2.S vaccination and SARS-CoV-2 variants. Treatment in this sample: around 19 received Ad26.COV2.S at low or high dose, single or two shots; about 5 received placebo; per-sample allocation not given. Sampling happened 63 days after the first vaccine or placebo injection. Only in-frame clones appear in the TCRdb table, and some are missing; sequencing was by immunoSEQ multiplex PCR. The sample consists of 360,000 or so clones, roughly 87% of them appearing once. The sample in question was peripheral blood, obtained in a trial of Ad26.COV2.S vaccine versus placebo. These receptors all come from a person aged 18-60 years who received the Ad26.COV2.S COVID-19 vaccine or a placebo.

This chain joins TRBV19 and TRBJ1-1; possible D gene TRBD1, 5 bases. The CDR3 totals 12 residues. Germline loops: CDR1 LNHDA, CDR2 SQIVND (reference sequence). V gave up 8 bases and J gave up 2 bases, with 9 bases separating them. The CDR3, as DNA: TGTGCCAGTCGACAGATCAACACTGAAGCTTTCTTT. Residues: CASRQINTEAFF.

V usage is TRBV18 and J usage is TRBJ2-1; no clear D gene. Looked up from germline, CDR1 is KGHSH and CDR2 is LQKENI. The CDR3 is 11 residues long. V lost 5 bases and J lost 4, with 3 bases in between. The CDR3 sequence is CASSTYNEQFF. The CDR3 DNA is TGTGCCAGCTCAACTTACAATGAGCAGTTCTTC.

The chain recombines TRBV7-9 with TRBJ2-7; TRBD1 might be the D (5 bases). Trimming took off 3 bases at V and 6 bases at J, with 15 bases between the two ends. Looked up from germline, CDR1 is SEHNR and CDR2 is FQNEAQ (reference sequence). CDR3 length equals 14 residues. DNA for the CDR3: TGTGCCAGCAGCTTGAGTTGGGGCTACGTCGAGCAGTACTTC. The encoded protein is CASSLSWGYVEQYF.

The count of this clone is one. The chain couples TRBV3-1 (or the pseudogene TRBV3-2) to TRBJ2-5; D is unclear. This CDR3 is 15 amino acids long. Per germline, CDR1 LGHDT and CDR2 YNNKEL (reference sequence). V was clipped by 0 bases and J by 6 bases, with 14 bases between them. In nucleotides, the CDR3 is TGTGCCAGCAGCCAAGATCTACCTACCGAGAAGACCCAGTACTTC. Its protein product is CASSQDLPTEKTQYF.

The V call is TRBV4-1, the J call TRBJ1-4, with 9 bases fitting TRBD1. Trimming took 3 bases from V and 11 from J; bases not matched to a gene: 13. The CDR3 is made up of 16 amino acids. Germline CDR1 is MGHRA and CDR2 is YSYEKL. The CDR3 loop is CASSQRTGDRLGKLFF. The CDR3 DNA reads as TGCGCCAGCAGCCAGCGGACAGGGGACCGCCTTGGGAAACTGTTTTTT.

V and J are TRBV30 and TRBJ1-2; 8 bases are a match to TRBD1. Germline lookup yields CDR1 GTSNPN and CDR2 SVGIG (reference sequence). The CDR3 runs to 15 residues. V lost 0 bases and J lost 8; bases outside the gene matches: 11. Written as DNA, the CDR3 is TGTGCCTGGAGTGTAACCATGACAGGGGTAGGGGGCTACACCTTC. Translated, it gives CAWSVTMTGVGGYTF.

As to this clone: This CDR3 is also generated by other DNA sequences in the sample. The CDR3 nucleotides are TGTGCCAGTAGTATAGATCGCGATCAGCCCCAGCATTTT. This encodes CASSIDRDQPQHF. The chain joins TRBV19 to TRBJ1-5; D remains ambiguous. CDR1 and CDR2 (germline): LNHDA, SQIVND (reference sequence). With 0 bases removed from V and 5 bases from J, the gap between germline ends came to 5 bases. This CDR3 has 13 amino acids.

The chain joins TRBV4-1 to TRBJ2-7; 7 nucleotides line up with TRBD2. V dropped 0 bases and J dropped 3; count of bases not matched to a gene: 8. The CDR3 is 16 amino acids. Germline V lookup: CDR1 MGHRA, CDR2 YSYEKL. CDR3 DNA: TGCGCCAGCAGCCAAGACCGTAGCAGCGGGGTCTACGAGCAGTACTTC. Translated: CASSQDRSSGVYEQYF.

The rearrangement joins TRBV9 to TRBJ1-2; tentatively, D is TRBD1 (6 bases). Trimming cost V 6 bases and J 6 bases, with 12 bases left between them. Germline CDR1 SGDLS, CDR2 YYNGEE. The CDR3 loop spans 12 amino acids. The CDR3 protein is CASMTAGDGYTF. CDR3 DNA: TGTGCCAGCATGACCGCAGGGGATGGCTACACCTTC. The full variable domain, rest sourced from reference TRBV9 and TRBJ1-2, is DSGVTQTPKHLITATGQRVTLRCSPRSGDLSVYWYQQSLDQGLQFLIQYYNGEERAKGNILERFSAQQFPDLHSELNLSSLELGDSALYFCASMTAGDGYTFGSGTRLTVV.